Each of the 21 T cell receptor beta chains below was sequenced from the same sample in a study of blood T cell repertoires in COVID-19. The protocol was immunoSEQ multiplex PCR, while the TCRdb copy is restricted to in-frame clones and leaves out a portion. The table shows 300,000 or so clones, with around 85% occurring only once. The sample was peripheral blood. The source is a woman in her forties or fifties with active or convalescent COVID-19.

V usage is TRBV4-2 and J usage is TRBJ1-2, with 7 bases identical to TRBD1. Germline V CDR1 and CDR2: LGHNA, YNFKEQ. The V and J ends lost 0 bases and 1 base, in that order; junction bases with no gene match: 5. The CDR3 sequence is 16 residues long. The CDR3 reads CASSQETSGGNYGYTF. The DNA for the CDR3 is TGTGCCAGCAGCCAAGAGACCTCAGGGGGTAACTATGGCTACACCTTC.

This clone was seen a few times. V gene TRBV6-5 combines with J gene TRBJ2-1; 7 nucleotides agree with TRBD2. The V and J ends lost 6 bases and 6 bases, in that order; junction bases with no gene match: 11. Germline V gene lookup returns CDR1 MNHEY and CDR2 SVGAGI. The length of the CDR3 is 15 residues. In DNA, the CDR3 is TGTGCCAGCAGGGGGACTGGGGGAGGGACCAATGAGCAGTTCTTC. Encoded protein: CASRGTGGGTNEQFF.

The CDR3 loop is CASSPRQLNTEAFF. CDR3 DNA sequence: TGTGCCAGCAGTCCCCGACAGTTGAACACTGAAGCTTTCTTT. The V and J genes are TRBV28 and TRBJ1-1; TRBD1 is a possible D gene (5 bases). The CDR3 consists of 14 residues. Germline assignment: CDR1 MDHEN and CDR2 SYDVKM. V was shortened by 5 bases and J by 0 bases, with 10 bases between the two germline ends.

The rearrangement joins TRBV5-1 to TRBJ1-3; 7 nucleotides align to TRBD1. CDR3 length: 16 residues. The V gene end was trimmed by 1 base and the J gene end by 7 bases; junction bases not matched to a gene: 11. The germline CDR1 and CDR2 sequences are SGHRS and YFSETQ. CDR3 sequence (DNA): TGCGCCAGCAGCTTGTTCTCGGTCGCAGGGGGTAACACCATATATTTT. Its translation is CASSLFSVAGGNTIYF.

The chain uses TRBV5-1 and TRBJ1-2; the D gene is possibly TRBD1 (5 bases). This CDR3 has 13 amino acids. Germline values: CDR1 SGHRS, CDR2 YFSETQ. Trimming removed 1 base from V and 8 bases from J, with 12 bases in between. CDR3 region: CASSLKPGRGYTF. As DNA, the CDR3 is TGCGCCAGCAGCTTGAAACCAGGGCGGGGCTACACCTTC.

The rearrangement uses TRBV11-3 and TRBJ2-7; 7 bases are a match to TRBD2. V shed 2 bases and J 5 bases; nucleotides not matched to a gene: 3. This CDR3 has 13 amino acids. Germline lookup yields CDR1 SGHNT and CDR2 YENEEA. The DNA for the CDR3 is TGTGCCAGCAGCTTAAGCGGGACGAACGAGCAGTACTTC. Its translation: CASSLSGTNEQYF.

The rearrangement uses TRBV4-1 and TRBJ2-3, with 9 bases identical to TRBD2. This CDR3 is built from 16 residues. Germline lookup yields CDR1 MGHRA and CDR2 YSYEKL. Trimming cost V 3 bases and J 6 bases; bases outside gene matches: 10. This CDR3 is CASSQGRTSEGDTQYF. CDR3 sequence (DNA): TGCGCCAGCAGCCAGGGACGGACTAGCGAAGGGGATACGCAGTATTTT.

The CDR3 loop reads CASSLFTGRQASPEAFF. Here the CDR3 DNA reads TGTGCCAGCAGCTTATTTACAGGTCGGCAAGCTTCGCCTGAAGCTTTCTTT. The rearrangement joins TRBV7-9 to TRBJ1-1, with D perhaps matching TRBD1 (5 bases). Germline loops: CDR1 SEHNR, CDR2 FQNEAQ (reference sequence). This CDR3 region has 17 residues. V lost 2 bases and J 6 bases, leaving 22 bases between the germline ends.

V is TRBV6-4 and J is TRBJ2-7, with D hard to call. Germline-derived CDR1 and CDR2 are MRHNA and SNTAGT. The CDR3 totals 13 residues. Trimming removed 3 bases from V and 2 bases from J, with 8 bases in between. The DNA for the CDR3 is TGTGCCAGCAGTGAATCCCCGGCCTACGAGCAGTACTTC. Translating it yields CASSESPAYEQYF.

The chain is built from TRBV19 and TRBJ1-3; no clear D gene. The germline gives CDR1 LNHDA, CDR2 SQIVND (reference sequence). The CDR3 contains 14 residues. Trimming shortened V by 6 bases and J by 0 bases, and 9 bases separated the two germline ends. This chain's CDR3 is CASSLGASGNTIYF. The CDR3 nucleotides read TGTGCCAGTAGCCTAGGCGCCTCTGGAAACACCATATATTTT. Complete variable domain (other parts from reference TRBV19 and TRBJ1-3): DGGITQSPKYLFRKEGQNVTLSCEQNLNHDAMYWYRQDPGQGLRLIYYSQIVNDFQKGDIAEGYSVSREKKESFPLTVTSAQKNPTAFYLCASSLGASGNTIYFGEGSWLTVV.

V and J are TRBV15 and TRBJ1-4; D may be TRBD1 (6 bases). The CDR3 extends over 14 amino acids. V lost 1 base and J lost 6, with 9 bases in between. CDR1 LNHNV and CDR2 YYDKDF come from the germline V gene (reference sequence). For the CDR3, the DNA is TGTGCCACCAGCAGAGGACAGGTTGATGAAAAACTGTTTTTT. It codes for CATSRGQVDEKLFF.

J is TRBJ1-6 and V is TRBV5-4; D perhaps matches TRBD1 (6 bases). V lost 5 bases, J lost 9 bases, and 15 bases lay in between. Germline V CDR1 and CDR2: SGHNT, YYREEE (reference sequence). The CDR3 has 14 residues. CDR3 amino acids: CASRAGGGGSPLHF. CDR3 sequence (DNA): TGTGCCAGCAGAGCGGGGGGCGGGGGTTCACCCCTCCACTTT. The whole variable domain, remainder taken from reference TRBV5-4 and TRBJ1-6, is ETGVTQSPTHLIKTRGQQVTLRCSSQSGHNTVSWYQQALGQGPQFIFQYYREEENGRGNFPPRFSGLQFPNYSSELNVNALELDDSALYLCASRAGGGGSPLHFGNGTRLTVT.

This chain joins TRBV30 and TRBJ2-1; 14 bases map to TRBD2. The CDR3 is 15 amino acids. CDR1 GTSNPN and CDR2 SVGIG come from the germline V gene (reference sequence). Trimming at V came to 2 bases and at J to 8 bases, leaving 5 bases not matched to a gene. As DNA, the CDR3 is TGTGCCTGGAGTACCGGGACTAGCGGGAGCCATGAGCAGTTCTTC. Its translation is CAWSTGTSGSHEQFF.

The chain has TRBV29-1 and TRBJ2-3; D perhaps matches TRBD1 (7 bases). In germline, CDR1 is SQVTM, CDR2 ANQGSEA. There are 13 residues in the CDR3. Between the trimmed V and J ends, which lost 6 bases and 5 bases, there was a span of 15 bases. The CDR3 loop is CSVGAGQIDTQYF. CDR3 sequence (DNA): TGCAGCGTCGGGGCGGGACAGATAGATACGCAGTATTTT.

This CDR3 is CASSETTYGYTF. CDR3 DNA sequence: TGTGCCAGCAGTGAAACGACATATGGCTACACCTTC. The rearrangement uses TRBV25-1 and TRBJ1-2; no firm D call. Germline assignment: CDR1 MGHDK and CDR2 SYGVNS. The length of the CDR3 is 12 residues. The ends were cut back, 2 bases at V and 5 bases at J, with 6 bases in the middle.

The V gene is TRBV5-4, the J gene TRBJ2-7; a possible D gene is TRBD2 (6 bases). The V end lost 4 bases, the J end lost 2 bases, and 13 bases lay between the germline ends. Germline-derived CDR1 and CDR2 are SGHNT and YYREEE (reference sequence). The CDR3 length is 14 residues. CDR3 in DNA: TGTGCCAGCAGCGACCCGGGACTCACCTACGAGCAGTACTTC. This gives the protein CASSDPGLTYEQYF.

The chain has TRBV27 and TRBJ2-5; TRBD2 agrees at 10 bases. V was clipped by 6 bases and J by 1 base; unmatched bases: 8. The CDR3 sequence is 16 residues long. From germline, CDR1 is MNHEY and CDR2 SMNVEV (reference sequence). The CDR3 here is CASRGLAGVSQETQYF. CDR3 nucleotides: TGTGCCAGCAGGGGGCTAGCGGGAGTGAGCCAAGAGACCCAGTACTTC.

The chain combines TRBV28 with TRBJ2-2, with D unresolved. The germline V gene encodes CDR1 MDHEN and CDR2 SYDVKM. The V gene lost 6 bases and the J gene lost 6 bases, with 14 bases spanning the gap. The CDR3 is 14 residues long. The CDR3 here is CASSHTQLAGELFF. CDR3 coding DNA: TGTGCCAGCAGCCACACACAGTTGGCCGGGGAGCTGTTTTTT.

The rearrangement links TRBV13 to TRBJ1-2; 9 bases align to TRBD1. This CDR3 region has 15 residues. The germline V gene has CDR1 PRHDT and CDR2 FYEKMQ (reference sequence). After removal of 6 bases from V and 2 bases from J, the junction contained 7 bases not matched to a gene. The CDR3 reads CASRLRTGANYGYTF. As DNA, the CDR3 is TGTGCCAGCAGGTTGCGGACAGGGGCGAACTATGGCTACACCTTC.

This sequence joins TRBV5-1 and TRBJ2-3, with a weak D call TRBD1 (6 bases). The CDR3 totals 15 residues. Per the germline V gene, CDR1 is SGHRS and CDR2 is YFSETQ. Trimming pared 2 bases from V and 0 bases from J, leaving 10 bases between. The DNA for the CDR3 is TGCGCCAGCAGCTTCAGGGGCCCCAGCACAGATACGCAGTATTTT. Translated: CASSFRGPSTDTQYF.

This sequence joins TRBV6-5 and TRBJ1-2; possibly TRBD1 for D (5 bases). Germline loops: CDR1 MNHEY, CDR2 SVGAGI. This CDR3 is 13 amino acids long. The ends were cut back, 8 bases at V and 3 bases at J, with 13 bases in the middle. CDR3 in amino acids: CASGREGHYGYTF. The CDR3 coding sequence is TGTGCCAGCGGCAGGGAAGGTCACTATGGCTACACCTTC.